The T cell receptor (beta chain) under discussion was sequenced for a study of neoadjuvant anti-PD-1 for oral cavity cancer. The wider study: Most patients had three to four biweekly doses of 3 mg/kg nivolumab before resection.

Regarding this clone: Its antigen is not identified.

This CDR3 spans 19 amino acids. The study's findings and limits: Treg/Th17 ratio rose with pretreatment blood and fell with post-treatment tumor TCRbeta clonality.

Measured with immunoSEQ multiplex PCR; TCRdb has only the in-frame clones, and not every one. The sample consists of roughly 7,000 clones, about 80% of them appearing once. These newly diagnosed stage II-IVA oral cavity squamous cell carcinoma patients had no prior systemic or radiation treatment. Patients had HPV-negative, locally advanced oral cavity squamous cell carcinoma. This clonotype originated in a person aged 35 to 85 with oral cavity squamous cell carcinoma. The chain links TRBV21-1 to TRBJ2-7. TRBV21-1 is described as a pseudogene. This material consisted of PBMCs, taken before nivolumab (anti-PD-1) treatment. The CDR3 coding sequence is TGTGCCAGCAGCAAAGAAAGGCCAGGGTGGATATCGAAAGAGGGCGAGCAGTACTTC. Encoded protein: CASSKERPGWISKEGEQYF.